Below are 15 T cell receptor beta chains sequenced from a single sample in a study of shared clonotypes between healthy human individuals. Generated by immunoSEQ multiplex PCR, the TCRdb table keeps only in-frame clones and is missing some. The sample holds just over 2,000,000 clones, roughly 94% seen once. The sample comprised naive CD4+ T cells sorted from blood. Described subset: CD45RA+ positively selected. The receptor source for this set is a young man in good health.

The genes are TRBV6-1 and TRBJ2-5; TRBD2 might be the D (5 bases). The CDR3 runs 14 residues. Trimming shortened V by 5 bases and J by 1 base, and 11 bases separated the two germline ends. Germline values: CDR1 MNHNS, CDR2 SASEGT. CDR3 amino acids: CASSRGLAQETQYF. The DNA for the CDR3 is TGTGCCAGCAGTCGCGGACTGGCCCAAGAGACCCAGTACTTC.

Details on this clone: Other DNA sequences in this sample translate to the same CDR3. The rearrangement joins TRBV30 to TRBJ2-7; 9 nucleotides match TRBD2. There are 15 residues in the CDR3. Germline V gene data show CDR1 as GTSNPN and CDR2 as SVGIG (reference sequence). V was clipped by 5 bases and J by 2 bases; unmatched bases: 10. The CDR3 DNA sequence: TGTGCCTGGGGTCGTCTAGCGGGACCCCCCTACGAGCAGTACTTC. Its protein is CAWGRLAGPPYEQYF.

CDR3 protein: CARSLDQETQYF. The CDR3 DNA follows: TGTGCCAGGAGCCTGGACCAAGAGACCCAGTACTTC. The chain uses TRBV2 and TRBJ2-5; D remains ambiguous. Germline values: CDR1 SNHLY, CDR2 FYNNEI. The ends were cut back, 9 bases at V and 0 bases at J, with 8 bases in the middle. This CDR3 is built from 12 residues.

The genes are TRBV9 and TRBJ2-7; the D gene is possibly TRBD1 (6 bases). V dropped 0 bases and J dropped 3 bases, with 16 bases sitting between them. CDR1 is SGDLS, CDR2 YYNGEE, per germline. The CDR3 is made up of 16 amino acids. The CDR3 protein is CASSVDFSGHLYEQYF. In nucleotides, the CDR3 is TGTGCCAGCAGCGTAGACTTCTCGGGACACCTCTACGAGCAGTACTTC.

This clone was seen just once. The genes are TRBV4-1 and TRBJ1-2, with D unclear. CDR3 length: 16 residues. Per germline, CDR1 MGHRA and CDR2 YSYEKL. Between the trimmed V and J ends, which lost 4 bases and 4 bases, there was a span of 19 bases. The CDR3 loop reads CASSPGDRVLGYGYTF. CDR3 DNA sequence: TGCGCCAGCAGCCCGGGAGATAGGGTTCTCGGCTATGGCTACACCTTC.

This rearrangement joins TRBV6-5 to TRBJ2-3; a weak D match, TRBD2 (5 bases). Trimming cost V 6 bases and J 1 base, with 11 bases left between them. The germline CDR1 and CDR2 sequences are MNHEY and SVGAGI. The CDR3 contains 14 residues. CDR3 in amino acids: CASSRDPRTDTQYF. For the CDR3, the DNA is TGTGCCAGCAGCCGGGATCCGCGCACAGATACGCAGTATTTT.

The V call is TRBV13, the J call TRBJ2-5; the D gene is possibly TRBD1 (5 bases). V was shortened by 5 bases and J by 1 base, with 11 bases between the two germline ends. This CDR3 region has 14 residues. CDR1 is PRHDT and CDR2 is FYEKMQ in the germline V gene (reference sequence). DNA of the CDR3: TGTGCCAGCAGCAACCGACAGACCCAAGAGACCCAGTACTTC. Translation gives CASSNRQTQETQYF.

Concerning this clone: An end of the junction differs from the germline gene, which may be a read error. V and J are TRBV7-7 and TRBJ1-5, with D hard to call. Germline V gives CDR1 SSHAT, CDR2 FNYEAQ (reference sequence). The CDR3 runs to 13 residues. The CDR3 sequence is CASSLDLGQPQHF. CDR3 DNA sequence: TGTGCTAGCAGCTTAGATCTAGGTCAGCCCCAGCATTTT.

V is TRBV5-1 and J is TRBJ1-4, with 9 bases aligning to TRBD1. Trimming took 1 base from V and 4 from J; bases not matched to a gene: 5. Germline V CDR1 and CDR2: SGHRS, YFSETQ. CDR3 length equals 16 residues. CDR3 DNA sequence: TGCGCCAGCAGCTTGCCGGTGGGACAGGGTAATGAAAAACTGTTTTTT. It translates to CASSLPVGQGNEKLFF.

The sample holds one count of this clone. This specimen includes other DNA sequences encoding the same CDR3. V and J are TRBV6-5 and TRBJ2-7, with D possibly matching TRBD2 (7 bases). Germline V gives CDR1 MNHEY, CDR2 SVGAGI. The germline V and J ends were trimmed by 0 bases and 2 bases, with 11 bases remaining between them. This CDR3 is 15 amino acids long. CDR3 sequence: CASSYSLGGAYEQYF. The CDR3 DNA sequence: TGTGCCAGCAGTTACTCGTTAGGGGGGGCCTACGAGCAGTACTTC.

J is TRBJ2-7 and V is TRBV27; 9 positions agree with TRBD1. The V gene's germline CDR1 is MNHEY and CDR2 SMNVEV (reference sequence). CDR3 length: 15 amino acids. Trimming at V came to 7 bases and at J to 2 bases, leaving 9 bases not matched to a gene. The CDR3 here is CASTLAGQGPYEQYF. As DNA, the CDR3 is TGTGCCAGCACTTTGGCGGGACAGGGTCCCTACGAGCAGTACTTC.

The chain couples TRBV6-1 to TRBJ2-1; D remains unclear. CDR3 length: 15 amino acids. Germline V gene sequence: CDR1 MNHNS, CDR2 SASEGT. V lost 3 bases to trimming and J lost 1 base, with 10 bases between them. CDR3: CASSEAAVSYNEQFF. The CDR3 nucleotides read TGTGCCAGCAGTGAGGCGGCGGTATCCTACAATGAGCAGTTCTTC.

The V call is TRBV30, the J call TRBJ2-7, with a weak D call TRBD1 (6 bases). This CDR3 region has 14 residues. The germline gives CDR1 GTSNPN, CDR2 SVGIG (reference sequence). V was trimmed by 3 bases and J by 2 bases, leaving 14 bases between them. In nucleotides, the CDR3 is TGTGCCTGGAGGTTAAGGGACACAGCCTACGAGCAGTACTTC. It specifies CAWRLRDTAYEQYF.

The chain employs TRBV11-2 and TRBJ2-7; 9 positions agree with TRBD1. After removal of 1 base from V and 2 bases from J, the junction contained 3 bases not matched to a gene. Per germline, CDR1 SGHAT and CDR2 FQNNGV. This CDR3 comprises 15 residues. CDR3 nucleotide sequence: TGTGCCAGCAGCTTAGGGGGGACAGGGACCTACGAGCAGTACTTC. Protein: CASSLGGTGTYEQYF.

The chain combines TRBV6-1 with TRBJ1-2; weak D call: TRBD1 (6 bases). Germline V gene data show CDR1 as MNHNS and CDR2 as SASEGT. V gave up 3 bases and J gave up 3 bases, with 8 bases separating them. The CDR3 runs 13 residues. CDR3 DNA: TGTGCCAGCAGTGAGCAGGGGCACTATGGCTACACCTTC. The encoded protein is CASSEQGHYGYTF.